This T cell receptor beta chain stems from a study of cytomegalovirus exposure and HLA in healthy donors (dated by TCRdb to 2015 to 2018). At the level of the whole study: According to an earlier analysis of a few hundred of the donors, some 180 million T cells yielded 90 million to 130 million unique TCR beta sequences and around 300 Gb of sequence data. Typing coverage varied by locus: about 629-640 donors for A, B, C, DRB1 and DQB1; around 560 for DQA1; 600 to 610 for DPA1; approximately 450 for DPB1. A later analysis re-analyzed previously published TCR beta repertoires from roughly 690 donors and added high-resolution HLA genotyping to study TCR occurrence patterns. A later genetic analysis took genome-wide SNP genotypes for about 65% of the 666 donors and used that subset as a discovery cohort. Among about 400 genotyped donors of the cohort, an average of around 240,000 unique TCR beta nucleotide sequences was sequenced per donor, of which about 18% were non-productive. HLA typing included class I and class II loci at four-digit resolution. In addition to the first cohort of 666 subjects, a separate validation cohort of approximately 130 different subjects was used. Using immunosequencing, the study profiled T cell repertoires from 550 to 750 subjects and related those repertoires to cytomegalovirus serostatus. The study combined high-throughput TCR immunosequencing, statistical association of individual TCRs with disease status, and machine learning to predict cytomegalovirus infection status. Rather than using new phenotypic data, the later analysis identified candidate immune exposures from TCR beta sequences and from how often those sequences occurred across donors. The aim of the study was to test whether cataloging public T cell receptors could identify signatures of past pathogen exposure. Every discovery cohort repertoire had been produced on one sequencing platform. In an earlier analysis of over 550 of the donors, high-throughput TCR beta sequencing was used to judge whether each TCR beta V gene segment behaved as functional or pseudogenic. An early release covering around 630 HLA-typed donors comprised approximately 300 gigabases of sequencing data and tens of millions of unique TCR sequences. Among the approximately 400 genotyped donors, under 90% belonged to the genetic ancestry cluster associated with self-reported Caucasian donors. Donor age, sex, ethnicity and CMV serostatus were compiled together with the repertoire data. Four to six DR-DQ haplotypes were handled as single units for association and clustering, since linkage in the cohort was strong. The study at large found these results: While some public TCRs were present in many individuals, most TCR sequences turned up only very rarely across donors. The authors suggested that the approach could potentially be generalized to other disease states and immunological phenotypes. This cohort had only TCR beta chains sequenced, and the lack of alpha or paired-chain data limited which features could be detected. A later genetic analysis associated a missense DCLRE1C variant with V-gene and J-gene trimming of TCR beta chains, and an independent cohort replicated the association. Correlated functional status among segregating V segments might reflect linkage disequilibrium, but an unknown experimental factor could not be ruled out. In an earlier analysis of several hundred of the donors, most TCR beta V segments were observed in productive rearrangements about 87% or about 30% of the time, broadly matching IMGT annotations. A further reported finding was that TCR beta sequences accurately predicted the HLA-A and HLA-B alleles for most subjects in the first cohort. In vitro tests confirmed that a few of the cytomegalovirus-associated TCR beta chains recognize cytomegalovirus antigens. When HLA alleles, especially DR and DQ, strongly co-occurred, TCR associations were difficult to assign to individual alleles. HLA typing was unavailable for some donors at each locus, so association tests used only the typed subset. Because counts were too low, about 15 rarely observed V segments, including chromosome 9 orphons, were left out of the earlier analysis of some 640 of the donors. A later analysis found that most CMV-associated TCR beta chains appeared HLA-restricted, with HLA associations seemingly driven largely by CMV exposure. The classifier was reported to diagnose cytomegalovirus status with high specificity and sensitivity in both the original and validation cohorts. A later analysis found that TCR association rates varied across HLA loci, with DRB1 alleles showing the most associated TCRs and HLA-C alleles the fewest. The sequencing pipeline was judged likely to have produced a cluster of highly shared sequence variants as a technical artifact. Immune exposure information for the cohort was limited to CMV serostatus. Specific HLA alleles were associated with 16,951 TCR beta sequences at a false discovery rate of 0.05 in a later analysis. Compared with equally common non-associated chains, HLA-associated TCR beta chains in a later analysis were more clonally expanded and had lower generation probabilities. Several of the top co-occurrence clusters appeared to be linked to parvovirus B19, influenza, CMV and Epstein-Barr virus, according to a later analysis. A total of roughly 160 TCR beta chains were listed by the study as associated with cytomegalovirus. Because the 87-base-pair reads could not distinguish some IMGT-functional V segments, including TRBV6-2 and TRBV6-3, those segments were excluded. A later genetic analysis reported fewer N-insertions in productive TCRs among donors in an Asian-associated ancestry cluster than the roughly 650-donor mean. The presence/absence analyses assumed that sequencing depth was roughly uniform across donors, and that assumption may not be true.

The cohort was made up of hundreds of healthy bone marrow donors. At the time of sampling, every cohort member was nominally healthy, though immune exposures that went unrecorded were likely present. The donor tested CMV seronegative and was one of the 352 seronegative cohort members. Every donor gave a peripheral blood sample, and the peripheral blood mononuclear cells from that sample were used for TCR beta sequencing. Genomic DNA was extracted from the blood cell samples with the Qiagen DNeasy Blood Extraction Kit. CDR1 and CDR2, looked up from the germline V gene, are WSHSY and SAAADI. The CDR3 spans 14 residues, from the cysteine through the phenylalanine. Only the CDR3 DNA stays, 42 bases, in frame from base 1. To note about this clone: Its binding antigen is unknown. One end of the junction fails to match germline, which may point to a read error.

Receptor libraries were prepared by the immunoSEQ multiplex PCR assay. The multiplex PCR relied on a mix of 60 forward primers for TCR Vbeta segments and 13 reverse primers for TCR Jbeta segments. Amplification of the CDR3 region of rearranged TCR beta genes was performed with a multiplex PCR assay on genomic DNA. Amplified TCR beta libraries were sequenced as 87-base-pair reads on the Illumina HiSeq System. Concerning the study's data processing: Across the 500 to 850 repertoires, a later analysis counted 80 million or so unique TCR beta chains, approximately 12 million of which were shared by at least two donors. Raw reads were error-corrected and collapsed into unique sequences with a nearest-neighbor algorithm that merged closely related sequences to remove PCR and sequencing errors. To assign V, D and J gene segments, CDR3 sequences were aligned to IMGT reference sequences. For a sequence to be retained, at least a six-nucleotide match to both a V gene segment and a J gene segment was required. A rearrangement counted as productive if the CDR3 had no stop codons and remained in frame with V and J, and every other rearrangement counted as non-productive. Following IMGT convention, CDR3 was defined as the stretch from the second conserved V-encoded cysteine up to the conserved J-encoded phenylalanine. The earlier analysis of about 620 of the donors excluded sequences that lacked an unambiguous match to a single V gene segment. An earlier analysis of about 590 of the donors classified V segments as functional when productive rearrangements were above 56.7% and as segregating when the standard deviation between donors was above 5%. A statistical classification framework was developed to diagnose cytomegalovirus status using the catalog of TCR beta chain sequences. In a later analysis, TCR nucleotide sequences were compared against IMGT/GENE-DB human TR gene sequences so that V and J genes could be assigned. Using the TCRdist pipeline, a later analysis assigned CDR3 sequences along with most-parsimonious VDJ recombination scenarios. A later analysis defined each TCR beta chain by its CDR3 amino acid sequence plus V-gene family, and excluded reads lacking a unique V-gene family. In a later analysis, 450 to 600 highly shared, low-generation-probability nucleotide sequences were removed to address suspected cross-contamination and a sequencing artifact. In a later analysis, a clonal expansion index was calculated for each public chain from normalized within-repertoire ranks of inferred template counts. A later analysis computed generation probabilities with a VDJ recombination model fitted to out-of-frame rearrangements, and checked the results against IGoR. In a later analysis, hypergeometric tests were used to score TCR-TCR, TCR-HLA and TCR-CMV co-occurrence, with a repertoire-size bias correction applied to TCR pairs. To estimate false discovery rates, a later analysis permuted the HLA or CMV assignments 20 times. In a later analysis, co-occurring TCRs were grouped using DBSCAN, and TCRdist sequence similarity was added for clustering within HLA-allele-positive subsets. Co-occurrence clustering excluded repertoires with fewer than 30,000 or more than 120,000 public chains, plus five with anomalous nucleotide sharing. The source is immuneACCESS, and TCRdb retained only in-frame sequences with V and J called. Part of the clones is not carried over; for the studies checked, unresolved V genes explain less than half of this, and the remainder is unexplained. Clonal size and the V and J genes are those of that table, whereas D and trimming came from the DNA. The sample yields under 150,000 clones; about 79% were counted once. Jointly, the top ten make up 1.7% of the sample.

The TCR comes from a woman in her thirties in good health and CMV-seronegative. The sample taken for sequencing was PBMCs. The rearrangement joined TRBV10-2 to TRBJ1-2; a tentative D match to TRBD1 spans 5 bases. The CDR3 is CASSESKGLWGYAF. The DNA sequence is TGCGCCAGCAGTGAGTCGAAGGGGCTGTGGGGCTACGCCTTC.